This is a list of T cell receptor beta chains from one sample in a study of cytomegalovirus exposure and HLA in healthy donors. The method was immunoSEQ multiplex PCR; TCRdb's version includes in-frame clones alone and lacks a portion of them. The sample shows approximately 170,000 clones, about 80% of them seen only once. Input material: PBMCs. These receptors came from a man in his forties in good health and CMV-seronegative. CDR3s include the opening cysteine and the closing phenylalanine or tryptophan. D genes are given only for firm matches. Size is omitted from some rows. Given values are once, few, many or a class for expanded clones.

V	size	J	D	DNA	CDR3
TRBV5-1	NA	TRBJ2-2	TRBD1	TGCGCCAGCAGCTGGACAGGGGTCAGAACCGGGGAGCTGTTTTTT	CASSWTGVRTGELFF
TRBV5-4	NA	TRBJ2-3	TRBD2	TGTGCCAGCAGCTTGAAAACTAGCGGGTCCGCAGATACGCAGTATTTT	CASSLKTSGSADTQYF
TRBV11-1	NA	TRBJ2-7	NA	TGTGCCAGCAGCTTAAGCCATTCCTACGGGCAGTACTTC	CASSLSHSYGQYF
TRBV27	NA	TRBJ1-5	NA	TGTGCCAGCAGTTTTGCGACAGGCTATCAGCCCCAGCATTTT	CASSFATGYQPQHF
TRBV29-1	NA	TRBJ1-1	NA	TGCAGCGTTGTAAGCGGGTACACTGAAGCTTTCTTT	CSVVSGYTEAFF
TRBV6-5	NA	TRBJ1-5	NA	TGTGCCAGCAGTTCCAACGGGGGGCCCCAGCATTTT	CASSSNGGPQHF
TRBV5-6	NA	TRBJ2-1	NA	TGTGCCAGCAGCCCCCCCGGACAGAATTACAATGAGCAGTTCTTC	CASSPPGQNYNEQFF
TRBV5-1	NA	TRBJ1-2	TRBD1	TGCGCCAGCAGCTTGACCGGGACAGGGGGCGAATATGGCTACACCTTC	CASSLTGTGGEYGYTF
TRBV13	NA	TRBJ2-5	NA	TGTGCCAGCAGCTTATCGGGGGAGACCCAGTACTTC	CASSLSGETQYF
TRBV9	NA	TRBJ2-5	NA	TGTGCCAGCAGCGCTACTTTCGAGACCCAGTACTTC	CASSATFETQYF
TRBV15	NA	TRBJ1-1	TRBD1	TGTGCCACCAGCAGAGATCCGGCAGGGGGCAACACTGAAGCTTTCTTT	CATSRDPAGGNTEAFF
TRBV5-1	NA	TRBJ1-1	NA	TGCGCCACCAAAGAGCCGAACACTGAAGCTTTCTTT	CATKEPNTEAFF
TRBV5-6	NA	TRBJ2-7	NA	TGTGCCAGCAGCTCCTGGAGGAGCCCCTACGAGCAGTACTTC	CASSSWRSPYEQYF
TRBV25-1	NA	TRBJ2-1	TRBD2	TGTGCCAGCTCCCGGACTAGCGGAGCCTACAATGAGCAGTTCTTC	CASSRTSGAYNEQFF
TRBV4-2	NA	TRBJ2-2	TRBD2	TGTGCCAGCAGCCAACCCGGACTAGCGGGAGAAGGGGCCGGGGAGCTGTTTTTT	CASSQPGLAGEGAGELFF
TRBV5-8	NA	TRBJ1-2	NA	TGTGCCAGCAGCCCCCGGACATATGGCTACACCTTC	CASSPRTYGYTF
TRBV4-1	NA	TRBJ2-1	NA	TGCGCCAGCAGCCAAACGGGACTGGACCTCGATGAGCAGTTCTTC	CASSQTGLDLDEQFF
TRBV7-2	NA	TRBJ2-2	NA	TGTGCCAGCAGCTTAAAAAGGATCTGGGCCTACGGGGAGCTGTTTTTT	CASSLKRIWAYGELFF
TRBV10-1	few	TRBJ2-3	NA	TGCGCCAGCAGTTCCGGGGAAATGGGAGATACGCAGTATTTT	CASSSGEMGDTQYF
TRBV6-1	NA	TRBJ1-1	TRBD1	TGTGCCAGCAGCACAGGGGGCCTGGGCACTGAAGCTTTCTTT	CASSTGGLGTEAFF
TRBV2	NA	TRBJ1-2	TRBD1	TGTGCCAGCAGTGAAGGGAGGGGACAGGTGAATGGCTACACCTTC	CASSEGRGQVNGYTF
TRBV28	NA	TRBJ2-6	TRBD1	TGTGCCACATGGGACAGGGCCCCTGGGGCCAACGTCCTGACTTTC	CATWDRAPGANVLTF
TRBV5-1	few	TRBJ2-5	TRBD2	TGCGCCAGCAGCCGGGGGGGGGTAGAGACCCAGTACTTC	CASSRGGVETQYF
TRBV5-4	NA	TRBJ1-1	TRBD1	TGTGCCAGCAGCCTCCAGGGGGCGTACGCTGAAGCTTTCTTT	CASSLQGAYAEAFF
TRBV27	NA	TRBJ2-1	TRBD1	TGTGCCAGCAGTTTCGGGACAGGGGTAGGTGAGCAGTTCTTC	CASSFGTGVGEQFF
TRBV28	NA	TRBJ2-4	TRBD2	TGTGCCAGCAGTCCCGGGACTAGCGGGAGGTACATTCAGTACTTC	CASSPGTSGRYIQYF
TRBV7-3	NA	TRBJ2-3	NA	TGTGCCAGCAGCTTAAGCAGGGGAGATACGCAGTATTTT	CASSLSRGDTQYF
TRBV7-9	few	TRBJ2-5	NA	TGTGCCAGCAGAGGGGCTTTACAAGAGACCCAGTACTTC	CASRGALQETQYF
TRBV2	NA	TRBJ2-2	NA	TGTGCCAGCAGCAACAGGGTGGGGAACACCGGGGAGCTGTTTTTT	CASSNRVGNTGELFF
TRBV2	NA	TRBJ1-4	NA	TGTGCCAGCAGTGTCTATGAAAAACTGTTTTTT	CASSVYEKLFF
TRBV10-3	NA	TRBJ1-2	TRBD1	TGTGCCATCAGTGCACAGGGGTATCGGTATGGCTACACCTTC	CAISAQGYRYGYTF
TRBV2	NA	TRBJ2-3	TRBD2	TGTGCCAGCAGGCGGGGAGCGGGGGGCACAGATACGCAGTATTTT	CASRRGAGGTDTQYF
TRBV6-5	NA	TRBJ2-7	NA	TGTGCCAGCAGCGGTCCCGGGGGTTACTACGAGCAGTACTTC	CASSGPGGYYEQYF
TRBV27	once	TRBJ2-6	TRBD1	TGTGCCAGCAACCTTAGGGGAGGGGGGGACAGGGTGAATGGGGCCAACGTCCTGACTTTC	CASNLRGGGDRVNGANVLTF
TRBV5-1	NA	TRBJ1-1	TRBD1	TGCGCCAGCAGCTGGGGGACAGGGGGCACTGAAGCTTTCTTT	CASSWGTGGTEAFF
TRBV30	NA	TRBJ1-3	NA	TGTGCCTGGGGGGATCGGACAGCTGGAAACACCATATATTTT	CAWGDRTAGNTIYF
TRBV7-6	NA	TRBJ1-4	NA	TGTGCCAGCAGCTCGTCCCGGGGGACTAATGAAAAACTGTTTTTT	CASSSSRGTNEKLFF
TRBV7-2	NA	TRBJ1-1	NA	TGTGCCAGCAGCTTAGGCGGGATGAACACTGAAGCTTTCTTT	CASSLGGMNTEAFF
TRBV2	NA	TRBJ2-3	NA	TGTGCCAGCAGTGAAGCGCTTCCAGGGGTCACAGATACGCAGTATTTT	CASSEALPGVTDTQYF
TRBV7-2	NA	TRBJ2-7	TRBD1	TGTGCCAGCAGTGAAGGGGGCTCTACGTACGAGCAGTACTTC	CASSEGGSTYEQYF
TRBV4-1	NA	TRBJ1-2	NA	TGCGCCAGCAGCCGCGTTTCCCAAGACATGGGCGGCTACACCTTC	CASSRVSQDMGGYTF
TRBV13	NA	TRBJ2-6	TRBD1	TGTGCCAGCAGCCCTACCACCCCCGCAGGGGGATACGCTGGGGCCAACGTCCTGACTTTC	CASSPTTPAGGYAGANVLTF
TRBV28	NA	TRBJ2-5	TRBD2	TGCGCCAGCAGTCCGCCTATGGGGCGGGAGGGACAAGAGACCCAGTACTTC	CASSPPMGREGQETQYF
TRBV7-3	NA	TRBJ2-2	NA	TGTGCCAGCAGCCCTGGTGGGCAGAGTTATAACACCGGGGAGCTGTTTTTT	CASSPGGQSYNTGELFF
TRBV20-1	NA	TRBJ2-1	NA	TGCAGTGCTACTTTATACGGGGAGCAGTTCTTC	CSATLYGEQFF
TRBV4-2	few	TRBJ2-1	TRBD2	TGTGCCAGCAGCCAAACCGGGACTAGCCACAATGAGCAGTTCTTC	CASSQTGTSHNEQFF